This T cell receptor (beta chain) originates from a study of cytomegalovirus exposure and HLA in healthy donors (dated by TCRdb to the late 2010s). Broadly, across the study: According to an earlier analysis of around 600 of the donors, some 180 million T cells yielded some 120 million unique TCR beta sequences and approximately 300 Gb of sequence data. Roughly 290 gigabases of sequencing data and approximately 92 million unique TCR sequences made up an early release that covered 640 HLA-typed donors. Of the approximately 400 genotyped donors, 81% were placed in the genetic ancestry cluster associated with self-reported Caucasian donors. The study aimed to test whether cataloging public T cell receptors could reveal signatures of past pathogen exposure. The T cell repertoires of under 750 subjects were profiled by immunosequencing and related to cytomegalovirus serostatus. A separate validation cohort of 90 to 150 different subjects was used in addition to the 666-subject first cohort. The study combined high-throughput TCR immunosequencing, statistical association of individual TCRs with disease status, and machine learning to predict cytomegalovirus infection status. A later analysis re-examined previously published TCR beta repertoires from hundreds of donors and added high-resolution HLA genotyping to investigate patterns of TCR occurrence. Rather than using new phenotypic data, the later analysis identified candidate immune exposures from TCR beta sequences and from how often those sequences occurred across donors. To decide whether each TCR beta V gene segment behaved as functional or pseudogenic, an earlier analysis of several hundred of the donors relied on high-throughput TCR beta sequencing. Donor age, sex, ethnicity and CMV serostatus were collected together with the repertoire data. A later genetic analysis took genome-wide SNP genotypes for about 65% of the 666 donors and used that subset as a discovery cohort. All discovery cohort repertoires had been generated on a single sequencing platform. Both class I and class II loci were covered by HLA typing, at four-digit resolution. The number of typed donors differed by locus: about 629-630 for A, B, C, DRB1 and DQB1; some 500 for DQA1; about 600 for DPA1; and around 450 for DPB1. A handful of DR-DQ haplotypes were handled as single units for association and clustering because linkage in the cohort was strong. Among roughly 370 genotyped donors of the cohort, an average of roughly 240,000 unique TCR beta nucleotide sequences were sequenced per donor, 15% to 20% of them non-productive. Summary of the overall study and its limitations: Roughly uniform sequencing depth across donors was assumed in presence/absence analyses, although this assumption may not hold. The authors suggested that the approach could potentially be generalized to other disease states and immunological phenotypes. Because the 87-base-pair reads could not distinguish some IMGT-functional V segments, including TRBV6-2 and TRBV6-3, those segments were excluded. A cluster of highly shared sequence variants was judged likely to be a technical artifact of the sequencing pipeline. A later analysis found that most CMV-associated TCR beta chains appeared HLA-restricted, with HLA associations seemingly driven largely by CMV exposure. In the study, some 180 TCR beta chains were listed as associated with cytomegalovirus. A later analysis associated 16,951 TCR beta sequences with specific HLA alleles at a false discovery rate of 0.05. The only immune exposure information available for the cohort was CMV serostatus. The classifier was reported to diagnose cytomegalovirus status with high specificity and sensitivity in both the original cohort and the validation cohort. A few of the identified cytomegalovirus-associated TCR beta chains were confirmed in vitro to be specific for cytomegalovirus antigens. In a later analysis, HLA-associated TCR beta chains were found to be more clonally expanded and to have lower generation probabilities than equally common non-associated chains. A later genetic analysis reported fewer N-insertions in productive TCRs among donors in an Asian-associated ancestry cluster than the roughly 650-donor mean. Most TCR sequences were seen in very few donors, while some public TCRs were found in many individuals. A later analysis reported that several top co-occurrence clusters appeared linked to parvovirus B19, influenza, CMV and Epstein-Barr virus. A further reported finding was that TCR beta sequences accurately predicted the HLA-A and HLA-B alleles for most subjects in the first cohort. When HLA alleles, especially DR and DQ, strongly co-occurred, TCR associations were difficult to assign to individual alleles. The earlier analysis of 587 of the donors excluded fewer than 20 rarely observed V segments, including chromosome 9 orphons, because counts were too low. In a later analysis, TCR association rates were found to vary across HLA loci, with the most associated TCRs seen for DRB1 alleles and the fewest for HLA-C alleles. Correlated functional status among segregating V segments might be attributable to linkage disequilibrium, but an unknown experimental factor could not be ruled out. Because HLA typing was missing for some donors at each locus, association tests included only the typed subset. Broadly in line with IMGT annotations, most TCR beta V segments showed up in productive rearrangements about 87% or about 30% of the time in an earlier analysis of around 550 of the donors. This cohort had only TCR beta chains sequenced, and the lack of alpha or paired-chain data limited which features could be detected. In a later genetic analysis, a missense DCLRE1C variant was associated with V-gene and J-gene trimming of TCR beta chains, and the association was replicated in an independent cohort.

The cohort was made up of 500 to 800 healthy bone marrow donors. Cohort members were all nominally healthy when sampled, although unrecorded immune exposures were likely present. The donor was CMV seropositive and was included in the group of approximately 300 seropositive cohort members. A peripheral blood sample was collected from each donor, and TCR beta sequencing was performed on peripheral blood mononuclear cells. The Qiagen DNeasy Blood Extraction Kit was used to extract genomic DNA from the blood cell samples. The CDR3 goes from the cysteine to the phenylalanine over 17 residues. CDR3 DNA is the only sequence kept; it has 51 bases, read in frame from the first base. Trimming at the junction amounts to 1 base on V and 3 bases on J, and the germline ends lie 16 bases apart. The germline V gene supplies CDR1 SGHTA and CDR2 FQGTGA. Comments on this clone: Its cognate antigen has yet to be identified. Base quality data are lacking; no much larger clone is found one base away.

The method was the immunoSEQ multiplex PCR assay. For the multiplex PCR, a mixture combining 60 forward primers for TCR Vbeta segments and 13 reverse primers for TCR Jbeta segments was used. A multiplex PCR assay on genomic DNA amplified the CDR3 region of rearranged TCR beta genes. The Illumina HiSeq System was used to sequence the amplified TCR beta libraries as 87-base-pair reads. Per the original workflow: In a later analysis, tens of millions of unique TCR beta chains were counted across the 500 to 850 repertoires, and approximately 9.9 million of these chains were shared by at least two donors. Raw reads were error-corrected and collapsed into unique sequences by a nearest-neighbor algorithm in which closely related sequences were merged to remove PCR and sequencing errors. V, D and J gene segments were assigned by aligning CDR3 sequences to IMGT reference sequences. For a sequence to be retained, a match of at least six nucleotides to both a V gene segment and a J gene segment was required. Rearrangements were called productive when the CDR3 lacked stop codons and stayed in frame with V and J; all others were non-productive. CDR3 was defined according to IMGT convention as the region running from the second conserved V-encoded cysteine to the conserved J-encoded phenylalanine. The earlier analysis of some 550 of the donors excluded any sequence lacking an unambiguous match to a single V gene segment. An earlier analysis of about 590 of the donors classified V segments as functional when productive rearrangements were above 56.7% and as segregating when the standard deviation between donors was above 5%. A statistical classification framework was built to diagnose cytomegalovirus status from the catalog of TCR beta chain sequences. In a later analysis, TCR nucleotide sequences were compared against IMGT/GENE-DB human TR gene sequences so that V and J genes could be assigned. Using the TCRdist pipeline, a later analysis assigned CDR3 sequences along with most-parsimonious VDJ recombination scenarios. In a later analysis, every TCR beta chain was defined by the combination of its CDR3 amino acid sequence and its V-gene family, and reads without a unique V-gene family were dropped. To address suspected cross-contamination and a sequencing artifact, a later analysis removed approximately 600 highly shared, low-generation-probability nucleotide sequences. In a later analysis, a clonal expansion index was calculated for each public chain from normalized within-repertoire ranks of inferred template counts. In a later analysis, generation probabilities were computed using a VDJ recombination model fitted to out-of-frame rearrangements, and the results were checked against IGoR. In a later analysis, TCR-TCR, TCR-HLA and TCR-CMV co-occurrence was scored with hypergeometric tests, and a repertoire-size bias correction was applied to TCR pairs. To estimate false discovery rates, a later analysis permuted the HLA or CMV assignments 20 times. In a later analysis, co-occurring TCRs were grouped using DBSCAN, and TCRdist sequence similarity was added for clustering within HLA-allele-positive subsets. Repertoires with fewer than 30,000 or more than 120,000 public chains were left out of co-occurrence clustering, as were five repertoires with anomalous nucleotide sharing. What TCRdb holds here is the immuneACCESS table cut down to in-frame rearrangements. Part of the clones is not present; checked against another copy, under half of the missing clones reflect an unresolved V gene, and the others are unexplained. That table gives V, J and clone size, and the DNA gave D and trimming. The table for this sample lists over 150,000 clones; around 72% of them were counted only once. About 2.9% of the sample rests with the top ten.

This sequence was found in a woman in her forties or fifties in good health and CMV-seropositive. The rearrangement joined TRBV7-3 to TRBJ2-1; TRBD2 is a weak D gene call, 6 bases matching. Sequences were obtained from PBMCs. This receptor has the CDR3 CASSLMAGVSGYNEQFF. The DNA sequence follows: TGTGCCAGCAGCTTAATGGCCGGGGTTAGCGGCTACAATGAGCAGTTCTTC.